These T cell receptor beta chains were read from a single sample in a study of shared clonotypes between healthy human individuals. Data came from immunoSEQ multiplex PCR; TCRdb stores just in-frame clones and leaves some out. The sample has over 2 million clones, about 95% seen once; the top ten hold about 1.1%. Sequencing used naive CD8+ T cells sorted from blood. The source of these receptors is a man between 18 and 35 years old in good health. CDR3s leave out the opening cysteine and the closing phenylalanine or tryptophan. Clone size is not always given. Where it is, it says once, few, many or a class for expanded clones.

TRBV4-3	-	TRBJ2-2	ASSQDWASEAGELF
TRBV11-2	-	TRBJ2-7	ASSGGVYEQY
TRBV28	-	TRBJ1-1	ASSLTGQGNTEAF
TRBV6-5	-	TRBJ2-5	ASVAGGGLETQY
TRBV5-4	once	TRBJ2-7	ASSLNRVGEQY
TRBV2	-	TRBJ1-2	ASLGGIAGTHLGNYGYT
TRBV6-1	-	TRBJ1-6	ASSEAPGTGGSPLH
TRBV28	-	TRBJ1-1	ASSQIPGAPDTEAF
TRBV6-5	-	TRBJ1-4	ASSSQGGGEKLF
TRBV30	-	TRBJ2-1	AWRDITSATAFYNEQF
TRBV5-4	-	TRBJ1-2	ASSSRTGPTYGYT
TRBV5-5	-	TRBJ1-5	ASSLVGRDRNQPQH
TRBV6-6	-	TRBJ2-5	ASMGSIQETQY
TRBV7-9	-	TRBJ2-7	ASSFLSGSSYEQY
TRBV27	-	TRBJ2-5	ASSGEGFPGQETQY
TRBV4-3	-	TRBJ1-2	ASSQDILSTYGYT
TRBV4-1	-	TRBJ1-5	ASSQVSGGSIQPQH
TRBV9	-	TRBJ2-7	ASSVDSGTEQY
TRBV7-9	-	TRBJ1-1	ASTSSGVYTEAF
TRBV7-9	-	TRBJ1-2	ASSLSTNYGYT
TRBV27	-	TRBJ1-6	ASSLAGTNYNSPLH
TRBV19	-	TRBJ1-4	ASSIDPPKSYEKLF
TRBV6-5	-	TRBJ2-7	ASSYSQSYEQY
TRBV7-6	-	TRBJ2-7	ASSDSGDYEQY
TRBV2	-	TRBJ2-7	ASSDWSYEQY
TRBV11-2	-	TRBJ1-1	ASSLGPGTDTEAF
TRBV6-1	-	TRBJ2-7	ASSEPPWSGTRDEQY
TRBV10-3	-	TRBJ2-7	AISEKLGAQNEQY
TRBV9	once	TRBJ2-5	ASSVDLGIGETQY
TRBV11-2	-	TRBJ1-6	ASSPTLMGPYNSPLH
TRBV6-5	-	TRBJ2-4	ASSYSVLATDIQY
TRBV4-1	-	TRBJ2-7	ASSLRQGTYEQY
TRBV14	once	TRBJ1-2	ASSPPIGGFFGYT
TRBV28	once	-	ASSPGPDEQY
TRBV29-1	-	TRBJ2-2	SVEHANTGELF
TRBV4-1	-	TRBJ2-1	ASSQPGQGVNEQF
TRBV7-3	once	TRBJ2-1	ASSLRQGPYNEQF
TRBV10-3	-	TRBJ1-1	AISVEGINTEAF
TRBV4-1	-	TRBJ2-4	ASSQGPGGAAKNIQY
TRBV9	-	TRBJ2-7	ASSISRTGEVYEQY
TRBV7-9	-	TRBJ2-2	ASSFWTSGAPGELF
TRBV6-5	-	TRBJ2-7	ASSPRTGGTGEQY
TRBV7-9	-	TRBJ1-4	ASSAPAGSANEKLF
TRBV5-1	-	TRBJ2-3	ASKISAGTDTQY
TRBV7-9	-	TRBJ1-1	ASSLGRGKAEAF
TRBV7-3	-	TRBJ2-5	ASSNSGAPGETQY
TRBV29-1	once	TRBJ2-5	SVGGGTQY
TRBV7-9	-	TRBJ2-7	ASSPGLAGTSIEQY
TRBV4-1	-	TRBJ2-1	ASSHPAADRSYNEQF
TRBV27	-	TRBJ1-2	ASSPSRDGNGYT
TRBV7-9	-	TRBJ2-7	ASSLSPQGSYEQY
TRBV7-8	-	TRBJ2-1	ASSALGGSLVNEQF
TRBV5-4	once	TRBJ2-4	ASSFEGIVGTKNIQY
TRBV4-1	-	TRBJ2-7	AGQVGTSGAVLTYEQY